This T cell receptor (beta chain) was captured in a study of shared clonotypes between healthy human individuals. As regards this clone: Other DNA sequences within the sample encode an identical CDR3.

The CDR3 totals 14 residues. V was pared by 3 bases and J by 3 bases, with 2 bases of the junction left unmatched. Germline V gene lookup returns CDR1 SGHAT and CDR2 FQNNGV. The assay was immunoSEQ multiplex PCR, and TCRdb's table has in-frame clones only and misses some. Of about 990,000 clones in the sample, approximately 80% are singletons; the top ten hold 0.55% to 0.7%. Sequencing was done on a sample of memory CD4+ T cells from PBMCs. Subset given: CD45RA-negative fraction. V and J are TRBV11-2 and TRBJ1-5; 7 bases map to TRBD1. The clonotype comes from a man between 18 and 29 years old in good health. Some clones in this sample may be carry-over from other donors' samples. The CDR3 coding sequence is TGTGCCAGCAGCTTGGGACAGAACAATCAGCCCCAGCATTTT. Encoded protein: CASSLGQNNQPQHF.